Detailed here is one TCR beta chain. Its antigen remains unknown. This sample was included in a study of vaccination and CD4 T cells after COVID-19. About the research overall: The cells in question were stimulated using overlapping spike peptides derived from SARS-CoV-2, HCoV-NL63, HCoV-OC43 and HCoV-229E.

This CDR3 region has 16 residues. CDR1 is SGHAT, CDR2 FQDESV, per germline (reference sequence). V lost 3 bases, J lost 5 bases, and 18 bases lay in between. The time point denotes: late sampling 161 to 241 days after vaccination in three convalescent patients. Treatment: approximately 9-day PBMC culture with coronavirus spike peptide pools or control peptides (ViraFEST assay). Sequencing of the DNA from cultured CD4+ T cells was carried out with the Oncomine TCR Beta short-read assay. MiXCR, run by TCRdb on the PCR reads, gives a single entry per CDR3 protein. The sample includes fewer than 20,000 distinct CDR3 sequences, more than 45% of them seen just once.

The TCR comes from a human donor who had recovered from COVID-19. The chain carries TRBV11-1 and TRBJ2-3; D might be TRBD1 (5 bases). Sequencing used CD4+ T cells from blood, cultured in vitro, obtained about 7 months after SARS-CoV-2 vaccination. The CDR3 region has the DNA TGTGCCAGCAGCTTTGGCCATGGGGCAAACGGAGATACGCAGTATTTT. Amino acid sequence: CASSFGHGANGDTQYF.